The 23 T cell receptor beta chains below come from one sample, sequenced in a study of regulatory T cells in long-lasting Graves disease. Through Arm-PCR of CDR3 regions and iRepertoire HTBI primers, TCR beta libraries were built. TCRdb redid the calling of the multiplex PCR reads with MiXCR, one entry per CDR3 protein. The sample lists approximately 380,000 distinct CDR3 sequences; about 20% were seen once. Time point denoted: persistent/refractory GD, antithyroid drugs over 5 years with positive TRAb. Making the TCR library involved RNA that had been extracted from PBMCs. The specimen comprised peripheral blood mononuclear cells (PBMCs), sampled when the disease was refractory, from a patient treated with antithyroid drugs. The source of these receptors is a female donor with Graves disease.

Ten or more counts support this clonotype. This chain links TRBV7-8 with TRBJ1-5; 7 bases line up with TRBD1. The CDR3 has 13 residues. J gave up 5 bases and V 6 bases, and 4 bases lay outside the gene matches. The germline CDR1 and CDR2 sequences are SGHVS and FQNEAQ. CDR3 in amino acids: CASSRTGDQPQHF. CDR3 nucleotides: TGTGCCAGCAGTCGAACAGGGGATCAGCCCCAGCATTTT.

This clonotype has only a few counts. The V and J genes are TRBV6-1 and TRBJ1-2, with 7 bases that match TRBD1. The CDR3 is made up of 16 amino acids. V lost 6 bases and J lost 4; bases outside the gene matches: 14. Germline CDR1 MNHNS, CDR2 SASEGT. CDR3 nucleotides: TGTGCCAGCAGAAAGGACAGGCGAGGTTCGCTCTATGGCTACACCTTC. Translated, it gives CASRKDRRGSLYGYTF.

The sample holds many counts of this clonotype. The chain uses TRBV9 and TRBJ1-2, with unresolved D. V lost 0 bases and J lost 0, with 9 bases in between. CDR3 size: 15 residues. Germline assignment: CDR1 SGDLS and CDR2 YYNGEE. CDR3 residues: CASSVAAVANYGYTF. CDR3 sequence (DNA): TGTGCCAGCAGCGTAGCGGCGGTAGCTAACTATGGCTACACCTTC.

The J gene is TRBJ1-4, the V gene TRBV7-9, with a weak D call TRBD1 (5 bases). The CDR3 loop spans 14 amino acids. Looked up from germline, CDR1 is SEHNR and CDR2 is FQNEAQ (reference sequence). Trimming took 5 bases from V and 8 from J, leaving 15 bases between them. In nucleotides, the CDR3 is TGTGCCAGCAGCCCGCACAACAGGAGGGAAAAACTGTTTTTT. Protein product: CASSPHNRREKLFF.

This chain joins TRBV7-9 and TRBJ2-2; TRBD2 might be the D (5 bases). V was shortened by 4 bases and J by 2 bases, with 8 bases between the two germline ends. Germline assignment: CDR1 SEHNR and CDR2 FQNEAQ (reference sequence). This CDR3 contains 14 residues. The CDR3 sequence is CASSYPGNTGELFF. In DNA, the CDR3 is TGTGCCAGCAGCTATCCGGGAAACACCGGGGAGCTGTTTTTT.

The chain combines TRBV7-2 with TRBJ2-2; TRBD1 matches at 9 bases. V lost 8 bases, J lost 4 bases, and 11 bases stayed unmatched. Germline V gives CDR1 SGHTA, CDR2 FQGNSA. This CDR3 region has 16 residues. CDR3 in amino acids: CASDQGTGLSTGELFF. The CDR3 coding sequence is TGTGCCAGCGACCAAGGGACAGGGTTGAGCACCGGGGAGCTGTTTTTT. The full variable domain, rest sourced from reference TRBV7-2 and TRBJ2-2, is GAGVSQSPSNKVTEKGKDVELRCDPISGHTALYWYRQSLGQGLEFLIYFQGNSAPDKSGLPSDRFSAERTGGSVSTLTIQRTQQEDSAVYLCASDQGTGLSTGELFFGEGSRLTVL.

This clonotype was detected ten times or more. The chain is built from TRBV18 and TRBJ1-6; unclear D gene. In germline, CDR1 is KGHSH, CDR2 LQKENI. Deletions cut 8 bases from V and 8 bases from J, with 13 bases between. The CDR3 extends over 13 amino acids. The CDR3 region is CASSPGQDSPLHF. The CDR3 DNA reads TGTGCCAGCAGCCCTGGCCAGGATTCACCCCTCCACTTT.

The chain has TRBV20-1 and TRBJ1-5, with 8 nucleotides matching TRBD1. CDR3 length: 13 amino acids. From germline, CDR1 is DFQATT and CDR2 SNEGSKA (reference sequence). J lost 5 bases, V lost 3 bases, and 3 bases had no gene match. CDR3: CSASRGPDQPQHF. For the CDR3, the DNA is TGCAGTGCTAGCAGGGGGCCCGATCAGCCCCAGCATTTT.

CDR3 bases: TGCAGTGCTTCCAGAGGGTGGGGGCCGAACACTGAAGCTTTCTTT. Its translation: CSASRGWGPNTEAFF. The chain is built from TRBV20-1 and TRBJ1-1; tentatively, D is TRBD1 (6 bases). CDR3 length: 15 residues. Between the trimmed V and J ends, which lost 5 bases and 1 base, there was a span of 17 bases. From germline, CDR1 is DFQATT and CDR2 SNEGSKA (reference sequence).

This clonotype came up a few times. This sequence joins TRBV5-6 and TRBJ2-2; D is unclear. The CDR3 length is 12 residues. The V gene's germline CDR1 is SGHDT and CDR2 YYEEEE. The V gene lost 2 bases and the J gene lost 7 bases, with 6 bases spanning the gap. The CDR3 DNA reads as TGTGCCAGCAGCTTTTTGGGCGGGGAGCTGTTTTTT. This encodes CASSFLGGELFF.

This clonotype was recorded many times. V and J are TRBV27 and TRBJ1-2; 10 positions agree with TRBD1. The trim removed 2 bases at V and 4 bases at J, leaving 4 bases unmatched. The CDR3 runs 15 residues. Germline values: CDR1 MNHEY, CDR2 SMNVEV (reference sequence). CDR3 protein: CASSLTGTGAYGYTF. As DNA, the CDR3 is TGTGCCAGCAGTTTAACCGGGACAGGGGCCTATGGCTACACCTTC.

The V call is TRBV4-1, the J call TRBJ1-5, with 8 bases matching TRBD1. CDR3 length: 17 residues. Germline V gene lookup returns CDR1 MGHRA and CDR2 YSYEKL. The junction had 6 bases not matched to a gene; V was cut back by 0 bases and J by 2 bases. The CDR3: CASSQDSGGRGNQPQHF. In nucleotides, the CDR3 is TGCGCCAGCAGCCAAGATTCAGGGGGCCGCGGCAATCAGCCCCAGCATTTT.

The chain links TRBV12-3 or TRBV12-4 to TRBJ1-6, with 8 positions matching TRBD1. V lost 6 bases and J lost 6; bases outside the gene matches: 10. The CDR3 runs 16 residues. The CDR3 reads CASSPDRGASNSPLHF. CDR3 DNA sequence: TGTGCCAGCAGCCCCGACAGGGGCGCTTCTAATTCACCCCTCCACTTT.

The chain uses TRBV6-9 and TRBJ2-7; D might be TRBD1 or TRBD2, each matching 5 bases. Germline V CDR1 and CDR2: MNHGY, SVAAGI. This CDR3 spans 12 amino acids. Trimming took 3 bases from V and 5 from J, leaving 8 bases between them. The CDR3 region is CASSYEGNEQYF. As DNA, the CDR3 is TGTGCCAGCAGTTACGAGGGGAACGAGCAGTACTTC.

This clonotype was seen at least ten times. The chain employs TRBV28 and TRBJ1-5, with D perhaps TRBD1 (6 bases). The CDR3 totals 16 residues. Germline lookup yields CDR1 MDHEN and CDR2 SYDVKM. V dropped 4 bases and J dropped 0 bases, with 13 bases sitting between them. CDR3 region: CASSYGQPISNQPQHF. Written as DNA, the CDR3 is TGTGCCAGCAGTTACGGACAGCCGATTAGCAATCAGCCCCAGCATTTT.

At least ten counts were recorded for this clonotype. The V gene is TRBV7-9, the J gene TRBJ1-4; D unresolved. The CDR3 is made up of 14 amino acids. Germline assignment: CDR1 SEHNR and CDR2 FQNEAQ (reference sequence). The V end was cut by 5 bases, the J end by 3 bases, with 10 bases between. CDR3 coding DNA: TGTGCCAGCAGCCCGGTTGCGGCTAATGAAAAACTGTTTTTT. It specifies CASSPVAANEKLFF.

The sample holds many counts of this clonotype. The V gene is TRBV30, the J gene TRBJ2-5; no reliable D call. Germline CDR1 and CDR2: GTSNPN and SVGIG (reference sequence). This CDR3 region has 12 residues. Trimming cost V 3 bases and J 5 bases, with 10 bases left between them. The CDR3 sequence is CAWSRAEETQYF. CDR3 nucleotide sequence: TGTGCCTGGAGCCGGGCGGAGGAGACCCAGTACTTC.

A remark on this clonotype: Since a much larger clone is just one base distant, this may be a read error. This CDR3 is CSARGQGSEAFF. The DNA of the CDR3 is TGCAGCGCCCGGGGACAGGGTTCTGAAGCTTTCTTT. This rearrangement joins TRBV29-1 to TRBJ1-1; TRBD1 aligns across 9 bases. There are 12 residues in the CDR3. The trim removed 7 bases at V and 6 bases at J, leaving 6 bases unmatched. The germline V gene encodes CDR1 SQVTM and CDR2 ANQGSEA.

This clonotype was counted ten times or more. The chain has TRBV12-3 or TRBV12-4 and TRBJ1-5; D is uncertain. This CDR3 is built from 15 residues. Trimming shortened V by 2 bases and J by 6 bases, and 14 bases separated the two germline ends. CDR3 in amino acids: CASSLRGGGSQPQHF. CDR3 DNA sequence: TGTGCCAGCAGTTTACGCGGCGGAGGGAGTCAGCCCCAGCATTTT.

The chain carries TRBV11-3 and TRBJ2-7; D gene unclear. Near its end, the DNA agrees better with TRBJ2-1, so the J call may be wrong. The CDR3 consists of 14 residues. CDR1 SGHNT and CDR2 YENEEA come from the germline V gene. CDR3 in amino acids: CASSLVGNANEQFF. The CDR3 DNA reads as TGTGCCAGCAGCTTAGTAGGCAACGCCAATGAGCAGTTCTTC.

Regarding this clonotype: The junction and the germline gene differ at one end; a read error may be behind it. This sequence joins TRBV19 and TRBJ2-7, with D perhaps matching TRBD2 (6 bases). The CDR3 covers 15 residues. CDR1 is LNHDA and CDR2 is SQIVND in the germline V gene (reference sequence). As DNA, the CDR3 is TGTGCCAGCAGTATAATTGGCGGGGTCTCCTACGAGCAGTACTTC. As protein: CASSIIGGVSYEQYF. Based on the CDR3 plus reference TRBV19 and TRBJ2-7, the full variable domain is DGGITQSPKYLFRKEGQNVTLSCEQNLNHDAMYWYRQDPGQGLRLIYYSQIVNDFQKGDIAEGYSVSREKKESFPLTVTSAQKNPTAFYLCASSIIGGVSYEQYFGPGTRLTVT.

This clonotype has just a few counts. The chain has TRBV9 and TRBJ2-7, with TRBD2 matching over 8 bases. Germline trimming cut 3 bases from V and 3 bases from J; bases unmatched to any gene: 5. Looked up from germline, CDR1 is SGDLS and CDR2 is YYNGEE. The CDR3 covers 14 residues. This chain's CDR3 is CASSATGTSYEQYF. DNA for the CDR3: TGTGCCAGCAGCGCCACCGGGACTAGCTACGAGCAGTACTTC.

A few counts support this clonotype. V gene TRBV20-1 combines with J gene TRBJ2-2; D uncertain. The CDR3 length is 13 residues. The V and J ends lost 0 bases and 4 bases respectively, with 6 bases between them. In germline, CDR1 is DFQATT, CDR2 SNEGSKA (reference sequence). CDR3 DNA sequence: TGCAGTGCTAGAGATACCCCCACCGGGGAGCTGTTTTTT. Amino acids: CSARDTPTGELFF.